This record concerns one T cell receptor (beta chain) sequence. Its antigen is undetermined. This specimen comes from a study of CD8+CD57+ T cells in acquired aplastic anemia. Study context: Sorting CD4+ and CD8+ cells gave DNA averaging roughly 3.5 ug. Overall study findings and caveats: Between the patient and control groups, CD8+ Simpson's diversity did not differ significantly.

Profiling that covered TCR beta VDJ and CDR3 relied on genomic DNA as its template. MiXCR, run by TCRdb on the reads, gives a single entry per CDR3 protein. This table has about 100,000 distinct CDR3 sequences, 40% to 65% appearing once. This CDR3 has 14 residues. Germline V gene sequence: CDR1 DFQATT, CDR2 SNEGSKA (reference sequence). V shed 6 bases, J shed 1 base, and the junction held 7 bases outside the gene matches. The sample taken for sequencing was sorted CD4+, CD8+, or CD8+CD57+ T cells (not recorded which) from PBMCs. This chain links TRBV20-1 with TRBJ2-3; TRBD2 aligns across 7 bases. This clonotype originated in a human donor in good health, serving as a control. In nucleotides, the CDR3 is TGCAGTGCCAGCGGGGACGGGGGCACAGATACGCAGTATTTT. Translated, it gives CSASGDGGTDTQYF.